This T cell receptor (beta chain) originates from a study of CD8+ T cells in alopecia areata. V was trimmed by 5 bases and J by 7 bases, leaving 12 bases between them. The CDR3 has 13 amino acids. Germline loops: CDR1 KGHSH, CDR2 LQKENI. cDNA reverse transcribed from extracted RNA served as the sequencing template. Sequenced by immunoSEQ multiplex PCR; TCRdb stores in-frame clones only, minus some. The table shows about 160,000 clones, with approximately 45% occurring only once. This clonotype was sampled from a human donor with alopecia areata. The chain couples TRBV18 to TRBJ2-4; D is possibly TRBD1 (6 bases). Sequences were obtained from CD4+ T cells sorted from blood. The CDR3 coding sequence is TGTGCCAGCTCAAGGACAGTGGAGAACATTCAGTACTTC. Protein: CASSRTVENIQYF.